The sample holds one count of the clone carrying this TCR beta chain. Deletions cut 5 bases from V and 0 bases from J, with 9 bases between. Germline CDR1 reads SNHLY; CDR2 reads FYNNEI. The CDR3 is made up of 14 amino acids. The sample is drawn from a study of blood T cell repertoires in COVID-19. Study-wide context: COVID-19 samples, acute and convalescent, were from the United States, Italy and Spain. Sources were T cells, B-cell-depleted T cells, or PBMCs; the material itself was cDNA or gDNA.

Authors' data handling: Quantification of nucleated cells was approximated via reference gene primer amplification. The protocol was immunoSEQ multiplex PCR, while the TCRdb copy is restricted to in-frame clones and leaves out a portion. V and J calls and clone size are those listed in that table; D and trimming were worked out from the DNA. The table lists 220,000 or so clones, roughly four fifths of them singletons, with over 1.5% in the top ten. Specimen: peripheral blood. This TCR was sampled from a woman of 80 years or more with acute or convalescent COVID-19. J is TRBJ2-3 and V is TRBV2; D is possibly TRBD1 (7 bases). This chain's CDR3 is CASSPGGSTDTQYF. CDR3 nucleotide sequence: TGTGCCAGCAGTCCAGGGGGGAGCACAGATACGCAGTATTTT.